The present T cell receptor (beta chain) was sequenced within a study of T-cell reconstitution after alpha-beta-depleted transplantation in children. Unique molecular identifiers featured in how the TCRbeta library was prepared. TCRdb reprocessed the PCR reads via MiXCR and lists one record per CDR3 protein. The data contain a few hundred thousand distinct CDR3 sequences, 9.9% of them singletons. This clonotype was detected only a few times. Trimming took 6 bases from V and 11 from J; bases not matched to a gene: 4. The germline V gene encodes CDR1 SEHNR and CDR2 FQNEAQ (reference sequence). This CDR3 spans 11 amino acids.

This chain uses TRBV7-9 with TRBJ1-1; TRBD1 matches 9 bases. Sequenced material: PBMCs from the stem cell graft donor, taken from the stem cell graft. This TCR came from a human donor who donated a stem cell graft to a child with SCID. CDR3 coding DNA: TGTGCCAGCAGGGGGGACAGGGACGCTTTCTTT. Its protein is CASRGDRDAFF.